The rows below give T cell receptor beta chains drawn from one sample of a study of cytomegalovirus exposure and HLA in healthy donors. TCRdb's table, derived via immunoSEQ multiplex PCR, lists solely in-frame clones and lacks some. The top ten clones hold 2.1% of a sample with about 120,000 clones, around 75% of them seen once. Sequencing was performed on PBMCs. The receptor source for this set is a man aged 25-45 years in good health and CMV-seronegative. Both conserved end residues are part of each CDR3. The D gene is left open where the match is weak. Size is stated for part of the rows, as once, few or many counts, or as a class when the clone is expanded.

>-|-|TRBV5-6
CASSSVRGDTEAFF
>few|TRBD1|TRBV5-1
CASSYVAGTGGGEQFF
>-|TRBD2|TRBV28
CASSLYGTSFSSGELFF
>-|TRBD1|TRBV15
CATSSGQGMRSNQPQHF
>-|-|TRBV19
CASSIEDFNEQYF
>-|-|TRBV29-1
CSVDGGNYGYTF
>-|TRBD1|TRBV5-1
CASSSGQGSYGYTF
>once|TRBD1|TRBV18
CASSPGGTNQPQHF
>-|TRBD2|TRBV10-2
CASSESPAGVQETQYF
>-|TRBD1|TRBV15
CATSGGQGAEEYEQYF